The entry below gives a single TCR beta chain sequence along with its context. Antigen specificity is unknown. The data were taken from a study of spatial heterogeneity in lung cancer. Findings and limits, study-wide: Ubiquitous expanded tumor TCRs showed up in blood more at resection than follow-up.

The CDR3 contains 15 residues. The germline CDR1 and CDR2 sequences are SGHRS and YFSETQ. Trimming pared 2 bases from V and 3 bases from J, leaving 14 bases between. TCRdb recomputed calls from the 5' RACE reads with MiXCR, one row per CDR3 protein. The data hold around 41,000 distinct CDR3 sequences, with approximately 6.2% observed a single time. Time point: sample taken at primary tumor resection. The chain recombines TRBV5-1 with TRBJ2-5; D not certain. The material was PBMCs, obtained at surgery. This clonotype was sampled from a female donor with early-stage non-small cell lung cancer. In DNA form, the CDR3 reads TGCGCCAGCAGCTTTGGTAATAGCCGGGAAGAGACCCAGTACTTC. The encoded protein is CASSFGNSREETQYF.